This TCR beta chain was found in a study of cytomegalovirus exposure and HLA in healthy donors (dated 2017 in TCRdb). At the level of the whole study: An earlier analysis of some 550 of the donors reported about 290 Gb of sequence data and some 120 million unique TCR beta sequences from about 179 million T cells. Roughly 300 gigabases of sequencing data and around 85 million unique TCR sequences made up an early release that covered 500 to 650 HLA-typed donors. Among the roughly 400 genotyped donors, around 81% belonged to the genetic ancestry cluster associated with self-reported Caucasian donors. The aim of the study was to test whether cataloging public T cell receptors could identify signatures of past pathogen exposure. The T cell repertoires of 670 or so subjects were profiled by immunosequencing and related to cytomegalovirus serostatus. Besides the first cohort of approximately 710 subjects, a separate validation cohort made up of 120 or so different subjects was used. The study combined high-throughput TCR immunosequencing, statistical association of individual TCRs with disease status, and machine learning to predict cytomegalovirus infection status. In a later analysis, previously published TCR beta repertoires from 670 or so donors were re-analyzed and high-resolution HLA genotyping was added so that TCR occurrence patterns could be studied. The later analysis used no new phenotypic data to find candidate immune exposures, relying instead on TCR beta sequences and their occurrence across donors. An earlier analysis of 450 to 750 of the donors used high-throughput TCR beta sequencing to judge whether each TCR beta V gene segment behaved as functional or pseudogenic. Donor age, sex, ethnicity and CMV serostatus were compiled together with the repertoire data. In a later genetic analysis, genome-wide SNP genotypes for 398 of the 666 donors were used, and that subset was treated as a discovery cohort. All discovery cohort repertoires had been generated using a single sequencing platform. HLA typing covered class I and class II loci at four-digit resolution. The number of typed donors differed by locus: about 620-630 for A, B, C, DRB1 and DQB1; approximately 530 for DQA1; about 600 for DPA1; and about 470 for DPB1. Five DR-DQ haplotypes were handled as single units for association and clustering, since linkage in the cohort was strong. Among 300 to 500 genotyped donors of the cohort, an average of approximately 220,000 unique TCR beta nucleotide sequences was sequenced per donor, of which 15% to 20% were non-productive.

V lost 3 bases and J lost 4 bases; the stretch between them is 6 bases long. The germline V gene (reference sequence) provides CDR1 PRHDT and CDR2 FYEKMQ. CDR3 length: 12 amino acids, cysteine to phenylalanine. CDR3 DNA is the only sequence kept; it has 36 bases, read in frame from the first base. The cohort consisted of some 670 healthy bone marrow donors. At the time of sampling, all cohort members were nominally healthy, though unrecorded immune exposures were likely present. The donor tested CMV seronegative and was one of the 352 seronegative cohort members. A peripheral blood sample was provided by each donor, and peripheral blood mononuclear cells were used for TCR beta sequencing. Genomic DNA extraction from the blood cell samples was performed with the Qiagen DNeasy Blood Extraction Kit. Study-level results and caveats: Compared with the approximately 670-donor mean, donors in an Asian-associated ancestry cluster had fewer N-insertions in productive TCRs, according to a later genetic analysis. CMV serostatus was the only immune exposure information available for the cohort. In a later analysis, several top co-occurrence clusters were reported to appear linked to parvovirus B19, influenza, CMV and Epstein-Barr virus. A total of fewer than 200 TCR beta chains were listed by the study as associated with cytomegalovirus. A further reported finding was that TCR beta sequences accurately predicted the HLA-A and HLA-B alleles for most subjects in the first cohort. When HLA alleles, especially DR and DQ, strongly co-occurred, attributing TCR associations to individual alleles was difficult. Some IMGT-functional V segments, including TRBV6-2 and TRBV6-3, could not be told apart with the 87-base-pair reads, so those segments were excluded. Only TCR beta chains were sequenced in this cohort, and the absence of alpha or paired-chain data limited detectable features. A group of highly shared sequence variants was considered likely to be a technical artifact of the sequencing pipeline. Broadly in line with IMGT annotations, most TCR beta V segments showed up in productive rearrangements about 90% or about 30% of the time in an earlier analysis of several hundred of the donors. In a later analysis, TCR association rates were found to vary across HLA loci, with the most associated TCRs seen for DRB1 alleles and the fewest for HLA-C alleles. Because counts were too low, around 18 rarely observed V segments, including chromosome 9 orphons, were left out of the earlier analysis of several hundred of the donors. Roughly uniform sequencing depth across donors was assumed in presence/absence analyses, although this assumption may not hold. Correlated functional status among segregating V segments might be attributable to linkage disequilibrium, but an unknown experimental factor could not be ruled out. Compared with equally common non-associated chains, HLA-associated TCR beta chains in a later analysis were more clonally expanded and had lower generation probabilities. V-gene and J-gene trimming of TCR beta chains was associated with a missense DCLRE1C variant in a later genetic analysis, and the association was replicated in an independent cohort. Because HLA typing was missing for some donors at each locus, association tests included only the typed subset. In vitro tests confirmed that a few of the cytomegalovirus-associated TCR beta chains recognize cytomegalovirus antigens. While some public TCRs were present in many individuals, most TCR sequences turned up only very rarely across donors. A later analysis associated about 18,000 TCR beta sequences with specific HLA alleles at a false discovery rate of 0.05. The authors suggested that the approach could potentially be extended to other disease states and immunological phenotypes. In a later analysis, most CMV-associated TCR beta chains were found to appear HLA-restricted, with HLA associations seemingly driven largely by CMV exposure. In both the original and validation cohorts, the classifier was reported to diagnose cytomegalovirus status with high specificity and sensitivity.

The library was obtained by the immunoSEQ multiplex PCR assay. For the multiplex PCR, a mixture combining 60 forward primers for TCR Vbeta segments and 13 reverse primers for TCR Jbeta segments was used. The CDR3 region of rearranged TCR beta genes was amplified from genomic DNA by a multiplex PCR assay. The Illumina HiSeq System was used to sequence the amplified TCR beta libraries as 87-base-pair reads. Processing in the source paper ran as follows. Across the 700 or so repertoires, a later analysis counted 78 million or so unique TCR beta chains, roughly 11 million of which were shared by at least two donors. Raw reads were error-corrected and collapsed into unique sequences by a nearest-neighbor algorithm in which closely related sequences were merged to remove PCR and sequencing errors. To assign V, D and J gene segments, CDR3 sequences were aligned to IMGT reference sequences. For a sequence to be retained, at least a six-nucleotide match to both a V gene segment and a J gene segment was required. A rearrangement was called productive if the CDR3 had no stop codons and remained in frame with V and J, and every other rearrangement was called non-productive. CDR3 was defined according to IMGT convention as the region running from the second conserved V-encoded cysteine to the conserved J-encoded phenylalanine. Sequences without an unambiguous match to a single V gene segment were excluded from the earlier analysis of approximately 560 of the donors. An earlier analysis of 587 of the donors called V segments functional above 56.7% productive rearrangements and segregating when the between-donor standard deviation exceeded 5%. A statistical classification framework was built for diagnosing cytomegalovirus status from the catalog of TCR beta chain sequences. V and J gene assignment, in a later analysis, came from comparing TCR nucleotide sequences with IMGT/GENE-DB human TR gene sequences. Using the TCRdist pipeline, a later analysis assigned CDR3 sequences along with most-parsimonious VDJ recombination scenarios. In a later analysis, each TCR beta chain was defined by its CDR3 amino acid sequence together with its V-gene family, and reads without a unique V-gene family were excluded. In a later analysis, 550 to 650 highly shared, low-generation-probability nucleotide sequences were removed to address suspected cross-contamination and a sequencing artifact. For each public chain, a later analysis derived a clonal expansion index from normalized ranks of inferred template counts within each repertoire. In a later analysis, generation probabilities were computed using a VDJ recombination model fitted to out-of-frame rearrangements, and the results were checked against IGoR. In a later analysis, hypergeometric tests were used to score TCR-TCR, TCR-HLA and TCR-CMV co-occurrence, with a repertoire-size bias correction applied to TCR pairs. A later analysis estimated false discovery rates by permuting HLA or CMV assignments 20 times. In a later analysis, co-occurring TCRs were grouped with DBSCAN, and TCRdist sequence similarity was added when clustering was performed within HLA-allele-positive subsets. Co-occurrence clustering excluded repertoires with fewer than 30,000 or more than 120,000 public chains, plus five with anomalous nucleotide sharing. TCRdb limited this immuneACCESS table to in-frame rearrangements with V and J called. A share of clones is missing; checked studies link under half to unresolved V genes, and the rest is unexplained. V and J calls and clone size are given by that table; D and trimming were obtained from the DNA. Recorded for this sample are hundreds of thousands of clones; more than 75% of them occurred a single time. The top ten hold 3.5% to 4% of the sample.

In regard to this clone: Its recognized antigen is unknown. It has no much larger one-base neighbor in the sample; base qualities were not kept.

The chain joins TRBV13 to TRBJ1-1, with the identity of the D gene unclear. The clonotype originates from a male donor in good health and CMV-seronegative. The sequencing sample was made of PBMCs. The CDR3 sequence is CASSLQATEAFF. The nucleotides read TGTGCCAGCAGCTTGCAGGCCACTGAAGCTTTCTTT.